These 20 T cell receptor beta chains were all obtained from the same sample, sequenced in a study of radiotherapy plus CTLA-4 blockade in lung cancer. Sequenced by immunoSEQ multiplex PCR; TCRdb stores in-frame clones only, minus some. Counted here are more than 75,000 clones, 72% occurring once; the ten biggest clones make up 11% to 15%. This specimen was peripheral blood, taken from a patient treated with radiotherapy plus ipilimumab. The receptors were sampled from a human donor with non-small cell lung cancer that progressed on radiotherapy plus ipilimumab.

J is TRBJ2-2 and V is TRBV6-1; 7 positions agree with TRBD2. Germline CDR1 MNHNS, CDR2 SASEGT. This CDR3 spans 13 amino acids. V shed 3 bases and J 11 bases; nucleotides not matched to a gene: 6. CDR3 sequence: CASSEGGLNELFF. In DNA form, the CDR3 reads TGTGCCAGCAGTGAGGGAGGGTTGAATGAGCTGTTTTTT.

This CDR3 is CASTRRRSTDTQYF. Written as DNA, the CDR3 is TGTGCCAGCACACGGAGAAGGAGCACAGATACGCAGTATTTT. The V call is TRBV6-1, the J call TRBJ2-3; D gene ambiguous. V was clipped by 7 bases and J by 0 bases, with 11 bases between them. This CDR3 is built from 14 residues. The germline V gene encodes CDR1 MNHNS and CDR2 SASEGT.

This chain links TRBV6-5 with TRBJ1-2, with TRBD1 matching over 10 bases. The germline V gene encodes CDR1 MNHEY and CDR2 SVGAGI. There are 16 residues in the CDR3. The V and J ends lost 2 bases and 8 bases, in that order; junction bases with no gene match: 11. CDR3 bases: TGTGCCAGCAGTTACGTGGGGACAGGGGACGGGGAAGGCTACACCTTC. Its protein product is CASSYVGTGDGEGYTF.

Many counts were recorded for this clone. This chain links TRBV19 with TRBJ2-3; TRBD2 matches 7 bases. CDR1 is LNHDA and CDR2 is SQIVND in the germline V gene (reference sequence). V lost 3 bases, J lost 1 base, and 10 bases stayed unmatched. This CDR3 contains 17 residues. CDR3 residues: CASSIRGDPTGTDTQYF. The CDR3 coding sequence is TGTGCCAGTAGTATCCGGGGGGACCCCACTGGCACAGATACGCAGTATTTT.

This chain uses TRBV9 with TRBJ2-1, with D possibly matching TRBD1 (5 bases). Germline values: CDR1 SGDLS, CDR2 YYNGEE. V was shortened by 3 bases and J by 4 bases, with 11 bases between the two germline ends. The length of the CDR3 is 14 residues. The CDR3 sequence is CASSASRGYNEQFF. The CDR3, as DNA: TGTGCCAGCAGCGCCTCAAGGGGTTACAATGAGCAGTTCTTC.

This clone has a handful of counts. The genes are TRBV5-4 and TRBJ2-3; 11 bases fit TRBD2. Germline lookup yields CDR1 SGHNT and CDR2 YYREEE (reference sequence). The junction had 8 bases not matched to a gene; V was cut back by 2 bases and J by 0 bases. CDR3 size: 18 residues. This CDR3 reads CASSLSSGGTTSTDTQYF. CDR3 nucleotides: TGTGCCAGCAGCTTATCTAGCGGGGGGACAACCAGCACAGATACGCAGTATTTT.

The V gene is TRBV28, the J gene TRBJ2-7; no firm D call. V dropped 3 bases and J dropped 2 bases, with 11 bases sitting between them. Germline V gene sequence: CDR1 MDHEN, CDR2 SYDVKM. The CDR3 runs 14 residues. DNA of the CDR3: TGTGCCAGCAGTTTCGGCGGAACTACCTACGAGCAGTACTTC. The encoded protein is CASSFGGTTYEQYF.

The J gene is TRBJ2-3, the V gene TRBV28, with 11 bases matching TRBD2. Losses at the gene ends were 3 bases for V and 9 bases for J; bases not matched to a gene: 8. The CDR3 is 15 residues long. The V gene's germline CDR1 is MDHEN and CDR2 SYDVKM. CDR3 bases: TGTGCCAGCAGTTTCACTAGCGGGGGCTCCCAGACGCAGTATTTT. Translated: CASSFTSGGSQTQYF.

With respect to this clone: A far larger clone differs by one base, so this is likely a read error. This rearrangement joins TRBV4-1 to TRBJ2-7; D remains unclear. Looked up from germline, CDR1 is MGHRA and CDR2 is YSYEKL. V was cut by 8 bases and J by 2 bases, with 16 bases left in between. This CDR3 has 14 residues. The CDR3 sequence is CASCPSLGTYEQYF. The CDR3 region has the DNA TGCGCCAGCTGCCCTTCCCTAGGGACCTACGAGCAGTACTTC.

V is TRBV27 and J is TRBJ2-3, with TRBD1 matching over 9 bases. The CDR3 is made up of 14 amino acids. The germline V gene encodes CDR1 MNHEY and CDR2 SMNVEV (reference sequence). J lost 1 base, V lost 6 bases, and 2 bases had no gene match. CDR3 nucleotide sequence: TGTGCCAGCAGCAGGACAGGGGGCACAGATACGCAGTATTTT. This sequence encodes CASSRTGGTDTQYF.

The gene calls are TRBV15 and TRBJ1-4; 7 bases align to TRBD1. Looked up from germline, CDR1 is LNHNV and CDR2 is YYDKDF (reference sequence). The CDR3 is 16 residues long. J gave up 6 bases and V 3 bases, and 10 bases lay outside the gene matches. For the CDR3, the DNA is TGTGCCACCAGCAGCCCCGTACAGGGGCCTGATGAAAAACTGTTTTTT. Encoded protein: CATSSPVQGPDEKLFF.

The CDR3 DNA reads as TGTGCCAGCAGCCGTAATTTGGGCAATCAGCCCCAGCATTTT. Its translation: CASSRNLGNQPQHF. V gene TRBV9 combines with J gene TRBJ1-5, with D unresolved. This CDR3 is built from 14 residues. Between the trimmed V and J ends, which lost 4 bases and 2 bases, there was a span of 10 bases. CDR1 is SGDLS, CDR2 YYNGEE, per germline.

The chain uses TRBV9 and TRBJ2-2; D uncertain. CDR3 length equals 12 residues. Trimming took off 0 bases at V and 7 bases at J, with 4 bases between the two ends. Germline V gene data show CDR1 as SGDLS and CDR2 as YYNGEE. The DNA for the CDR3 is TGTGCCAGCAGCGTAGAAGGCGGGGAGCTGTTTTTT. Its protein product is CASSVEGGELFF.

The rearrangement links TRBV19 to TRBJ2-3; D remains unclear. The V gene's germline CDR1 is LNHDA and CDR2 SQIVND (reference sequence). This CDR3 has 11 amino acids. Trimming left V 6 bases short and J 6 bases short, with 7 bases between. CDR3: CASRDRDTQYF. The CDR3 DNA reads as TGTGCCAGTAGGGATCGGGATACGCAGTATTTT.

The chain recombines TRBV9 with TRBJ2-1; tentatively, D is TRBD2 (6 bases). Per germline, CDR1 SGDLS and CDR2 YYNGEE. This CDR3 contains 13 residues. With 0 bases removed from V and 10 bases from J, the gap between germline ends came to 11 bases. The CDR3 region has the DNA TGTGCCAGCAGCGTAGGGTGGGGGAGGGAGCAGTTCTTC. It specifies CASSVGWGREQFF.

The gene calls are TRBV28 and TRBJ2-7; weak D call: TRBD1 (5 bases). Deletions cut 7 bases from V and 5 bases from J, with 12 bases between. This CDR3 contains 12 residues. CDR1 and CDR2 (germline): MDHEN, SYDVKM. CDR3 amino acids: CASIGRVDEQYF. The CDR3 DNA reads TGTGCCAGCATTGGCAGGGTTGACGAGCAGTACTTC.

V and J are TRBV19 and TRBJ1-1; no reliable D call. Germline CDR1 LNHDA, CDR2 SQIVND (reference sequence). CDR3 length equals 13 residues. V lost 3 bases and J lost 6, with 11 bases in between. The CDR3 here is CASSIGPTSEAFF. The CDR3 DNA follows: TGTGCCAGTAGTATTGGGCCAACCTCTGAAGCTTTCTTT.

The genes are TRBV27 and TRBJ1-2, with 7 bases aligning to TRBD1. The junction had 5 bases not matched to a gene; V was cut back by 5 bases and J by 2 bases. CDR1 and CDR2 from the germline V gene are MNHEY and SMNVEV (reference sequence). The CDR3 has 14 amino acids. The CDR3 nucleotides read TGTGCCAGCAGTAAGGACAGGTACAACTATGGCTACACCTTC. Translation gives CASSKDRYNYGYTF.

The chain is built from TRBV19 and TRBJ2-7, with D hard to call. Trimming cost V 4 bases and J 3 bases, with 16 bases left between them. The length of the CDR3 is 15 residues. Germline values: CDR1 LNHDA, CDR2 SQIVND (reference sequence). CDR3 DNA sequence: TGTGCCAGTAGTAGGCCCTTCGTGGGTTGCTACGAGCAGTACTTC. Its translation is CASSRPFVGCYEQYF.

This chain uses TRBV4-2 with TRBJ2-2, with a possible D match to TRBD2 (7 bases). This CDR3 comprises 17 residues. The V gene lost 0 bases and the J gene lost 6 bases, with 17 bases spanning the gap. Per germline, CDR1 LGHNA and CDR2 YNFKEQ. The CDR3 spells CASSQDPAVGGAGELFF. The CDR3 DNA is TGTGCCAGCAGCCAAGATCCTGCAGTAGGGGGGGCCGGGGAGCTGTTTTTT.